A selection of T cell receptor beta chains follows, all from one sample in a study of OX40 agonist ivuxolimab in advanced cancers. Data came from immunoSEQ multiplex PCR; TCRdb stores just in-frame clones and leaves some out. Of roughly 71,000 clones detected, roughly 84% appear once; the ten largest clones hold roughly 0.8%. The specimen was CD4+ or CD8+ T cells sorted from blood, collected in a trial of the OX40 agonist ivuxolimab. These TCRs come from an adult with an advanced solid tumor such as melanoma, head and neck, liver or kidney cancer. The CDR3 runs from the conserved cysteine through the conserved F or W. Clone size appears in some rows only: once, few, many, or a class for an expanded clone.

size | J | V | length | CDR3
NA | TRBJ1-3 | TRBV2 | 14 | CASIGDLSGNTIYF
NA | TRBJ2-1 | TRBV6-1 | 15 | CASSTAGDSYNEQFF
NA | TRBJ2-7 | TRBV7-3 | 13 | CASSPTPFGEQYF
NA | TRBJ2-3 | TRBV5-6 | 18 | CASSHLEVAGGSTDTQYF
NA | TRBJ1-4 | TRBV5-4 | 15 | CASSFDGDYNEKLFF
NA | TRBJ2-5 | TRBV5-4 | 13 | CASSKTGQETQYF
few | TRBJ1-6 | TRBV10-1 | 11 | CASSEGSPLHF
NA | TRBJ2-5 | TRBV5-4 | 15 | CASSPERVLEETQYF
NA | TRBJ2-7 | TRBV6-5 | 11 | CASKEGHEQYF
NA | TRBJ1-1 | TRBV2 | 13 | CASSTTLNTEAFF
NA | TRBJ1-1 | TRBV5-3 | 15 | CARSGGQGVNTEAFF
NA | TRBJ1-1 | TRBV18 | 17 | CASSSQAWGLLNTEAFF
few | TRBJ1-4 | TRBV5-1 | 12 | CASFGGDEKLFF
once | TRBJ1-1 | TRBV6-5 | 15 | CASSYHDNMNTEAFF
few | TRBJ2-3 | TRBV30 | 11 | CAWSPQDTQYF
NA | TRBJ2-3 | TRBV9 | 17 | CASSVTSGGTGGDTQYF
NA | TRBJ2-2 | TRBV11-3 | 13 | CASSLDGDGELFF
NA | TRBJ1-1 | TRBV7-8 | 14 | CASSKTGGYTEAFF
NA | TRBJ2-1 | TRBV6-1 | 14 | CASREASSRDEQFF
NA | TRBJ2-7 | TRBV11-2 | 14 | CASSLGLVREKQYF
NA | TRBJ2-1 | TRBV7-8 | 14 | CASSLVRDGNEQFF
NA | TRBJ2-7 | TRBV7-2 | 15 | CASSLTSGSSYEQYF
NA | TRBJ1-1 | TRBV11-2 | 15 | CASSLQQGRRTEAFF
NA | TRBJ2-1 | TRBV7-2 | 11 | CASSSTWIQFF
NA | TRBJ1-3 | TRBV10-3 | 15 | CAISESRLGGNTIYF
NA | TRBJ1-4 | TRBV29-1 | 14 | CSVSPGGYNEKLFF
NA | TRBJ2-6 | TRBV6-6 | 16 | CASSYSSGSGANVLTF
NA | TRBJ2-2 | TRBV18 | 15 | CASSPFREGTGELFF
NA | TRBJ1-1 | TRBV30 | 12 | CARDRENTEAFF
NA | TRBJ2-1 | TRBV6-5 | 13 | CATGRGADNGQFF
NA | TRBJ2-2 | TRBV5-1 | 15 | CASSAGGGNTGELFF
NA | TRBJ1-1 | TRBV28 | 14 | CATYRGRMNTEAFF